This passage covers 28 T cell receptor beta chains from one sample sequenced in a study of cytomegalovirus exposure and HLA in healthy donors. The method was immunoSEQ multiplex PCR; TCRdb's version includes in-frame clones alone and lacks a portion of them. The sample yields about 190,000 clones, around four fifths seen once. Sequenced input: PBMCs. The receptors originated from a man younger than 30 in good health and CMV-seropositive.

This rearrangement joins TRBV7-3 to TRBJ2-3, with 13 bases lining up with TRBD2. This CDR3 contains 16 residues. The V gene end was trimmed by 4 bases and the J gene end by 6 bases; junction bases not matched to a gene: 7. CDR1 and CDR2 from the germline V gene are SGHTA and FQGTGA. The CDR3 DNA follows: TGTGCCAGCAGCTCGCGACTAGCGGGAGGCGGGGATACGCAGTATTTT. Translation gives CASSSRLAGGGDTQYF.

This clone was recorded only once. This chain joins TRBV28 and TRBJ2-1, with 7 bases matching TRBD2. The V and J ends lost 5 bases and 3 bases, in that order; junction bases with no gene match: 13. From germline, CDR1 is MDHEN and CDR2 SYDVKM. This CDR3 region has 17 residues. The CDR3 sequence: CASSQRVRTSSYNEQFF. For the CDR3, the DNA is TGTGCCAGCAGTCAACGGGTCCGGACTAGTAGCTACAATGAGCAGTTCTTC.

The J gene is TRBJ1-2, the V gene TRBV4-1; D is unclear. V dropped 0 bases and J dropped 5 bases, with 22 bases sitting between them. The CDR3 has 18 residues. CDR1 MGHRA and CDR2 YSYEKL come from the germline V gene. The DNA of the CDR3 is TGCGCCAGCAGCCAAGATCGCGAGACACCACGACCGGGATATGGCTACACCTTC. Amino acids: CASSQDRETPRPGYGYTF.

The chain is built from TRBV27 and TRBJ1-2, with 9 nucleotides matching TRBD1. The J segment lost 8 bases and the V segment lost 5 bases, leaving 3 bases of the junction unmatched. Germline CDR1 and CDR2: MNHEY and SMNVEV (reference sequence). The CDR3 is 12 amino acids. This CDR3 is CASSTGGRGYTF. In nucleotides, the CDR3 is TGTGCCAGCAGTACAGGGGGCCGGGGCTACACCTTC.

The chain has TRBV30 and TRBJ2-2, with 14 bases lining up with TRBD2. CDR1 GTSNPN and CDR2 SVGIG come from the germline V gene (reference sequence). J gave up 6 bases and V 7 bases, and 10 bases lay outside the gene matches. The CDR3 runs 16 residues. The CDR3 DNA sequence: TGTGCCTCCACGGAAGGGACTAGCGGGAGTTCCGGGGAGCTGTTTTTT. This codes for CASTEGTSGSSGELFF.

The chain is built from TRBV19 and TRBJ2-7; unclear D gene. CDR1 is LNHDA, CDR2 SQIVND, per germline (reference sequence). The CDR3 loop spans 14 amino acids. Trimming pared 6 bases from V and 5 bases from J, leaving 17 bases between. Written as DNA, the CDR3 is TGTGCCAGTAGGAGTTCCCCGAGCCACCACGAGCAGTACTTC. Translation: CASRSSPSHHEQYF.

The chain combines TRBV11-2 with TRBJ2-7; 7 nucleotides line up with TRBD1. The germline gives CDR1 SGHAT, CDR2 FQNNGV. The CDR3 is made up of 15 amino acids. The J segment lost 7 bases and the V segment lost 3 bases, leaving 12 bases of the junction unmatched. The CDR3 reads CASSLSGTGDIEQYF. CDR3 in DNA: TGTGCCAGCAGCTTGAGTGGAACAGGGGACATAGAGCAGTACTTC.

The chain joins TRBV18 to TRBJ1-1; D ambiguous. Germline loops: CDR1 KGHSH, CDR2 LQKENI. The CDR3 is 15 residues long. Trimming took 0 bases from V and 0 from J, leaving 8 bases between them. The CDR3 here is CASSPPNSLNTEAFF. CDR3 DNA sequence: TGTGCCAGCTCACCACCGAACAGCTTGAACACTGAAGCTTTCTTT.

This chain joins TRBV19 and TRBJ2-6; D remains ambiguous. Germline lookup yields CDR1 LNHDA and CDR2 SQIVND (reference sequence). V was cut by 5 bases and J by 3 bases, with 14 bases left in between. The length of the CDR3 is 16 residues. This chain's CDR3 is CASSPRGPHGANVLTF. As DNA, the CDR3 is TGTGCCAGTAGTCCCCGTGGGCCGCATGGGGCCAACGTCCTGACTTTC. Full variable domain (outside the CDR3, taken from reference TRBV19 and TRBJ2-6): DGGITQSPKYLFRKEGQNVTLSCEQNLNHDAMYWYRQDPGQGLRLIYYSQIVNDFQKGDIAEGYSVSREKKESFPLTVTSAQKNPTAFYLCASSPRGPHGANVLTFGAGSRLTVL.

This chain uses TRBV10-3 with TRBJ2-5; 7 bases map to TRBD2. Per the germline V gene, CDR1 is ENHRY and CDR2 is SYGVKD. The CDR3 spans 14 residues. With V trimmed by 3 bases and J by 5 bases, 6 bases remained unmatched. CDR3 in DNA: TGTGCCATCAGTGAAGGCGGGACTACGGAGACCCAGTACTTC. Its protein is CAISEGGTTETQYF.

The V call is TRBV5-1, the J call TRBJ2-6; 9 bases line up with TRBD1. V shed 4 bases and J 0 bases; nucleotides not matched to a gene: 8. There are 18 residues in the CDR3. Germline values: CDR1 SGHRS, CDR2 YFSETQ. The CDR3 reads CASSPHRTGDSGANVLTF. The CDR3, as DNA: TGCGCCAGCAGCCCCCATAGGACAGGGGACTCTGGGGCCAACGTCCTGACTTTC.

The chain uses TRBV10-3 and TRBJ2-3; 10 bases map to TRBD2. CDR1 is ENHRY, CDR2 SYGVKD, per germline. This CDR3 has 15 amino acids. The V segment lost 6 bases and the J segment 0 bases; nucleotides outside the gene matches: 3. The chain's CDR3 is CAISPTSGSTDTQYF. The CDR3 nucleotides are TGTGCCATCAGCCCGACTAGCGGGAGCACAGATACGCAGTATTTT.

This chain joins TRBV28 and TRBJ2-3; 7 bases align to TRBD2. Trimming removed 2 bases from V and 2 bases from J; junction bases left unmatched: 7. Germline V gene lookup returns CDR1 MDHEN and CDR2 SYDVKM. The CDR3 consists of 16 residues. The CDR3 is CASSLMLAESTDTQYF. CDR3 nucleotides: TGTGCCAGCAGTTTAATGCTAGCGGAGTCCACAGATACGCAGTATTTT.

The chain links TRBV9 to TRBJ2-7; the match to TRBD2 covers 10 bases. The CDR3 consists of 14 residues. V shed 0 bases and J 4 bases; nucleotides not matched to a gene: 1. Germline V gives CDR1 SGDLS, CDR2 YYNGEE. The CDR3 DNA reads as TGTGCCAGCAGCGTAGATAGCGGGAGGTACGAGCAGTACTTC. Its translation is CASSVDSGRYEQYF. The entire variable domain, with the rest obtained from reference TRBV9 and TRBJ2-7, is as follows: DSGVTQTPKHLITATGQRVTLRCSPRSGDLSVYWYQQSLDQGLQFLIQYYNGEERAKGNILERFSAQQFPDLHSELNLSSLELGDSALYFCASSVDSGRYEQYFGPGTRLTVT.

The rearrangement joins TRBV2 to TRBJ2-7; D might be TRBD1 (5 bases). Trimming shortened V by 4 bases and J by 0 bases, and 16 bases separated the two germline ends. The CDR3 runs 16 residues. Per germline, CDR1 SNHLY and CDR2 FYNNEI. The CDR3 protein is CASSVPKTASSYEQYF. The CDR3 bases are TGTGCCAGCAGTGTTCCCAAGACAGCCAGCTCCTACGAGCAGTACTTC.

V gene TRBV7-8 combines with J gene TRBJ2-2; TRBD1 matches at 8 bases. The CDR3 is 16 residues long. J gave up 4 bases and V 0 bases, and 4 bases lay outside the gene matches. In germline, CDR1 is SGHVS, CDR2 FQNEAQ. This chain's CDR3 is CASSLATGASTGELFF. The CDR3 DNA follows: TGTGCCAGCAGCTTAGCGACAGGGGCCTCCACCGGGGAGCTGTTTTTT.

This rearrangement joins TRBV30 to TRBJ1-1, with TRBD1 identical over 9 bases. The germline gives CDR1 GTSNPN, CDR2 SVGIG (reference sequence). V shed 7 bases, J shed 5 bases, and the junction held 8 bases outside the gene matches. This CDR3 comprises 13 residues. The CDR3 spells CASGTGRLTEAFF. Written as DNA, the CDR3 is TGTGCCTCTGGGACAGGGCGTCTGACTGAAGCTTTCTTT.

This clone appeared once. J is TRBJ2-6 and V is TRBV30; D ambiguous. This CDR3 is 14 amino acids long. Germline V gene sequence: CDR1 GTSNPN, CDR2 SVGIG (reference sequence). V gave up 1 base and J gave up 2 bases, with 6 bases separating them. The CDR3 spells CAWSDLPGANVLTF. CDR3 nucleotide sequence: TGTGCCTGGAGTGACCTACCTGGGGCCAACGTCCTGACTTTC. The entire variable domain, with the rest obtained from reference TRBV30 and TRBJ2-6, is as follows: SQTIHQWPATLVQPVGSPLSLECTVEGTSNPNLYWYRQAAGRGLQLLFYSVGIGQISSEVPQNLSASRPQDRQFILSSKKLLLSDSGFYLCAWSDLPGANVLTFGAGSRLTVL.

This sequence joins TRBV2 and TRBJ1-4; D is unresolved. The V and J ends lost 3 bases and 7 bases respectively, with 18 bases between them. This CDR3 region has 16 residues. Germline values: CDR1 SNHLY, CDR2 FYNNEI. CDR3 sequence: CASSDRRVGGIEKLFF. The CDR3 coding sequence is TGTGCCAGCAGTGATCGGAGGGTTGGAGGAATTGAAAAACTGTTTTTT.

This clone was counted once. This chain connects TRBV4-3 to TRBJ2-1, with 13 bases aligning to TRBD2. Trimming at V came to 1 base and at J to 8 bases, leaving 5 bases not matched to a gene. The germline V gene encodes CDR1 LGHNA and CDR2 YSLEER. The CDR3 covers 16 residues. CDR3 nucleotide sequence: TGCGCCAGCAGCCAAGCGGTACTAGCGGGAGGGCATGAGCAGTTCTTC. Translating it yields CASSQAVLAGGHEQFF.

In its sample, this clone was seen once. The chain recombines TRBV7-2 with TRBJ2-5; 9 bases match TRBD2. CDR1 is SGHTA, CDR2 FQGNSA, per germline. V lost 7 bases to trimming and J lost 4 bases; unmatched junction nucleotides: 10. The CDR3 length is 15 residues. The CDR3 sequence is CASNPNSGRGETQYF. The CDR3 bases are TGTGCCAGCAACCCTAATAGCGGGAGAGGAGAGACCCAGTACTTC. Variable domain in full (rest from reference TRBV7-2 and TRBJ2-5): GAGVSQSPSNKVTEKGKDVELRCDPISGHTALYWYRQSLGQGLEFLIYFQGNSAPDKSGLPSDRFSAERTGGSVSTLTIQRTQQEDSAVYLCASNPNSGRGETQYFGPGTRLLVL.

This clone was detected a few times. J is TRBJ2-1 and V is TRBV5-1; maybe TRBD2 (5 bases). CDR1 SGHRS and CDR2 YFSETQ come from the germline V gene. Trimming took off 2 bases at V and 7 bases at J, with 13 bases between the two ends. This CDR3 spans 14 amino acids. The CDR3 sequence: CASSFLANSNEQFF. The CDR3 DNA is TGCGCCAGCAGCTTTCTAGCCAACTCGAATGAGCAGTTCTTC. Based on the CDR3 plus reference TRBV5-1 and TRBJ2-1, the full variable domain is KAGVTQTPRYLIKTRGQQVTLSCSPISGHRSVSWYQQTPGQGLQFLFEYFSETQRNKGNFPGRFSGRQFSNSRSEMNVSTLELGDSALYLCASSFLANSNEQFFGPGTRLTVL.

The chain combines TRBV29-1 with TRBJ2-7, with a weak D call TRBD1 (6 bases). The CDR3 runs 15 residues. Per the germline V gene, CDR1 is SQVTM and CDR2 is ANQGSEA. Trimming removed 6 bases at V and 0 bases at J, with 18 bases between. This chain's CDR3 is CSVVPGTFSSYEQYF. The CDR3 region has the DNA TGCAGCGTCGTACCCGGGACATTTAGCTCCTACGAGCAGTACTTC.

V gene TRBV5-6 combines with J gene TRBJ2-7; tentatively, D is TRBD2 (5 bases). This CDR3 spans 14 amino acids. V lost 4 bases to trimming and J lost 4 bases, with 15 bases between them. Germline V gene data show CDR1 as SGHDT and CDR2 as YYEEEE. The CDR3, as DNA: TGTGCCAGCAGCCCTGGACTGGGAGCTTACGAGCAGTACTTC. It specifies CASSPGLGAYEQYF.

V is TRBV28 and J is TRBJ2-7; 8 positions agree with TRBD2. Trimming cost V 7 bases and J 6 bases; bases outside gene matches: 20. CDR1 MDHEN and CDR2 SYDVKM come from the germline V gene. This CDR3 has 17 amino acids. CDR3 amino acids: CASTSGGAGSGISEQYF. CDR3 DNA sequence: TGTGCCAGCACCTCGGGGGGGGCTGGTAGCGGGATCTCCGAGCAGTACTTC.

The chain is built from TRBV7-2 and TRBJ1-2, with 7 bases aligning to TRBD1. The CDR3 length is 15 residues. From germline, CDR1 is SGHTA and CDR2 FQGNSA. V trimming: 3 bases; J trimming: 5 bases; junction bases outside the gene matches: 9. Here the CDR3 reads CASSLGQLWPYGYTF. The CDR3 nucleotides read TGTGCCAGCAGCTTGGGACAGTTGTGGCCTTATGGCTACACCTTC.

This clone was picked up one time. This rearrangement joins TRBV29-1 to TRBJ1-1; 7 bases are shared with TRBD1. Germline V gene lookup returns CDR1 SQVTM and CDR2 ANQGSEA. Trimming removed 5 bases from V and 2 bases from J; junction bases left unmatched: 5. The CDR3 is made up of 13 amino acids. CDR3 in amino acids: CSVSRQGNTEAFF. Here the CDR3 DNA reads TGCAGCGTTTCTAGACAGGGCAACACTGAAGCTTTCTTT.

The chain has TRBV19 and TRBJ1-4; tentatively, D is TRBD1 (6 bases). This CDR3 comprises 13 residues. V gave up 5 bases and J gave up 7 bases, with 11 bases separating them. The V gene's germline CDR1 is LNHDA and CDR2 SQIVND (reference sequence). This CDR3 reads CASSVQGPEKLFF. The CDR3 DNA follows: TGTGCCAGTAGTGTTCAGGGGCCTGAAAAACTGTTTTTT.